Here is one T cell receptor beta chain with its context. This specimen belongs to a study of blood T cell repertoires in COVID-19. Using immunoSEQ multiplex PCR, the repertoire was profiled, and TCRdb retains in-frame clones only, with some absent. The profile shows some 300,000 clones, around nine tenths of them singletons. With 0 bases removed from V and 4 bases from J, the gap between germline ends came to 12 bases. CDR1 and CDR2 from the germline V gene are MDHEN and SYDVKM. This CDR3 region has 16 residues. Sequencing was done on a sample of peripheral blood. This TCR derives from a man between 70 and 80 years old with acute or convalescent COVID-19. V is TRBV28 and J is TRBJ1-4; no reliable D call. The CDR3 region is CASSLWRAQLNEKLFF. The CDR3 nucleotides are TGTGCCAGCAGTTTATGGCGGGCGCAGCTTAATGAAAAACTGTTTTTT.